The 12 T cell receptor beta chains below were found in one sample sequenced in a study of T cell repertoires in cytomegalovirus infection. No antigen is known for these receptors. A single record per CDR3 protein comes from TCRdb applying MiXCR to the reads. The sample has about 34,000 distinct CDR3 sequences; roughly 54% are singletons. Sequences were derived from CD8+ T cells from cultured PBMCs, sampled from culture after CMV antigen stimulation. These receptor sequences come from a human donor in good health (CMV status not recorded). Some clones in this sample may be carry-over from other donors' samples.

J is TRBJ1-4 and V is TRBV20-1; 9 bases are a match to TRBD1. V gave up 5 bases and J gave up 3 bases; unmatched junction bases: 7. Germline CDR1 and CDR2: DFQATT and SNEGSKA (reference sequence). This CDR3 has 15 amino acids. CDR3 amino acids: CSAWDREKANEKLFF. CDR3 coding DNA: TGCAGTGCTTGGGACAGGGAGAAGGCTAATGAAAAACTGTTTTTT.

This clonotype was counted only a few times. The chain joins TRBV5-1 to TRBJ2-7, with TRBD2 matching 9 bases. The germline V gene encodes CDR1 SGHRS and CDR2 YFSETQ. Germline trimming cut 1 base from V and 2 bases from J; bases unmatched to any gene: 4. CDR3 length: 15 residues. CDR3 coding DNA: TGCGCCAGCAGCTTGTCACTAGCGGGCACCTACGAGCAGTACTTC. Translation: CASSLSLAGTYEQYF.

The chain combines TRBV12-3 or TRBV12-4 with TRBJ2-3, with 9 bases identical to TRBD2. Losses at the gene ends were 5 bases for V and 5 bases for J; bases not matched to a gene: 17. This CDR3 contains 18 residues. The CDR3 nucleotides are TGTGCCAGCAGTCTTCCCCTCTCTGCGGGGGGGCCCGAAGATACGCAGTATTTT. Its protein product is CASSLPLSAGGPEDTQYF.

Here the CDR3 DNA reads TGTGCCAGCATCGACCACAGCGGGGAGCTGTTTTTT. Amino acid sequence: CASIDHSGELFF. This chain uses TRBV11-1 with TRBJ2-2; D is unclear. CDR3 length equals 12 residues. With 7 bases removed from V and 7 bases from J, the gap between germline ends came to 10 bases. Looked up from germline, CDR1 is SGHAT and CDR2 is FQDESV (reference sequence).

This chain connects TRBV5-1 to TRBJ1-1, with D possibly TRBD1 on 5 matching bases. CDR1 is SGHRS, CDR2 YFSETQ, per germline. V lost 3 bases and J lost 6, with 15 bases in between. The CDR3 is 14 amino acids. In nucleotides, the CDR3 is TGCGCCAGCAGCTCGACGGGGGGAGGGGCTGAAGCTTTCTTT. Amino acids: CASSSTGGGAEAFF.

The chain combines TRBV7-4 with TRBJ1-3; no clear D gene. Germline CDR1 SGHVT, CDR2 SQSDAQ. The CDR3 runs 12 residues. V gave up 1 base and J gave up 3 bases, with 1 base separating them. The CDR3 protein is CASSLDGNTIYF. The CDR3 bases are TGTGCCAGCAGCTTAGATGGAAACACCATATATTTT.

V gene TRBV7-4 combines with J gene TRBJ2-5, with 8 bases lining up with TRBD1. CDR3 length equals 14 residues. Trimming took 3 bases from V and 3 from J; bases not matched to a gene: 3. Looked up from germline, CDR1 is SGHVT and CDR2 is SQSDAQ. CDR3 protein: CASSFKDREETQYF. The CDR3 DNA reads as TGTGCCAGCAGCTTTAAGGACAGGGAAGAGACCCAGTACTTC.

This chain uses TRBV20-1 with TRBJ1-5; 9 positions match TRBD1. Looked up from germline, CDR1 is DFQATT and CDR2 is SNEGSKA (reference sequence). This CDR3 contains 15 residues. V trimming: 0 bases; J trimming: 6 bases; junction bases outside the gene matches: 6. CDR3 sequence reads: CSARDSDRGSQPQHF. The CDR3 DNA follows: TGCAGTGCTAGAGATTCGGACAGGGGAAGTCAGCCCCAGCATTTT.

This clonotype was seen a handful of times. The CDR3 reads CASSDRDRELNYGYTF. The CDR3 DNA follows: TGTGCCAGCAGTGACCGAGACAGAGAGTTGAACTATGGCTACACCTTC. The rearrangement uses TRBV25-1 and TRBJ1-2; the D gene is possibly TRBD1 (5 bases). V was pared by 3 bases and J by 2 bases, with 16 bases between. Per germline, CDR1 MGHDK and CDR2 SYGVNS. CDR3 length: 16 amino acids.

The chain uses TRBV12-3 or TRBV12-4 and TRBJ1-2; the D gene is possibly TRBD1 (6 bases). V shed 3 bases and J shed 4 bases, with 12 bases lying between them. CDR3 size: 14 residues. For the CDR3, the DNA is TGTGCCAGCAGTTTTGGGGGGGCGCGCTATGGCTACACCTTC. Translated, it gives CASSFGGARYGYTF.

The chain joins TRBV28 to TRBJ2-3; 13 bases are shared with TRBD2. The CDR3 runs 15 residues. The germline V gene has CDR1 MDHEN and CDR2 SYDVKM. Trimming took 5 bases from V and 8 from J; bases not matched to a gene: 7. The CDR3 DNA is TGTGCCAGCAGTCAACTAGCGGGAGGGATGGGTACGCAGTATTTT. It specifies CASSQLAGGMGTQYF.

The chain couples TRBV15 to TRBJ1-2; 8 bases agree with TRBD1. This CDR3 comprises 16 residues. Germline lookup yields CDR1 LNHNV and CDR2 YYDKDF (reference sequence). V gave up 5 bases and J gave up 4 bases; unmatched junction bases: 12. CDR3 loop: CATSGGQGPYRYGYTF. CDR3 nucleotide sequence: TGTGCCACCAGCGGAGGACAGGGCCCTTATCGCTATGGCTACACCTTC. The full variable domain, completed using reference TRBV15 and TRBJ1-2, is DAMVIQNPRYQVTQFGKPVTLSCSQTLNHNVMYWYQQKSSQAPKLLFHYYDKDFNNEADTPDNFQSRRPNTSFCFLDIRSPGLGDTAMYLCATSGGQGPYRYGYTFGSGTRLTVV.